The sequence of this T cell receptor beta chain was determined in a study of beta chain features in type 1 diabetes. Study results and caveats: Patients' naive, central memory and regulatory TCRB repertoires appeared more alike than those of healthy donors.

Expressed TCRB transcripts were sequenced because the isolated RNA had all been reverse transcribed beforehand. Assay: immunoSEQ multiplex PCR; the TCRdb copy retains only in-frame clones and omits some. The sample consists of under 300,000 clones, 27% of them appearing once. This clone was seen only a few times. Its target is unknown. Looked up from germline, CDR1 is GTSNPN and CDR2 is SVGIG (reference sequence). This CDR3 comprises 14 residues. V was cut by 1 base and J by 8 bases, with 14 bases left in between. The source material was central memory CD4+ T cells from blood. The sequence came from a man aged 25-45 years in good health. The V gene is TRBV30, the J gene TRBJ1-4, with D tentatively TRBD1 (5 bases). The CDR3 loop reads CAWSGPGRQEKLFF. DNA for the CDR3: TGTGCCTGGAGTGGCCCGGGACGACAAGAAAAACTGTTTTTT.